Below, one T cell receptor beta chain is given with its context. Profiled with immunoSEQ multiplex PCR; TCRdb holds only in-frame clones, not every one. This sample carries more than 110,000 clones, around 82% of them seen once, and the ten largest clones take roughly two fifths. V lost 0 bases and J 7 bases, leaving 9 bases between the germline ends. Germline CDR1 reads LGHNA; CDR2 reads YSLEER. The CDR3 totals 13 residues. These data belong to a study of blood T cell repertoires in COVID-19. Study information: Sites across the United States, Italy and Spain contributed samples from acute and convalescent COVID-19. From T cells, B-cell-depleted T cells, or PBMCs came the material, which was cDNA or gDNA.

Sample: peripheral blood. This chain uses TRBV4-3 with TRBJ2-5; D perhaps matches TRBD2 (5 bases). This clonotype was obtained from a human donor in a cohort sampled during active COVID-19. This CDR3 reads CASSQDRGGTQYF. The CDR3 DNA is TGCGCCAGCAGCCAAGACCGTGGAGGGACCCAGTACTTC.